The present T cell receptor (beta chain) was sequenced within a study of T cell responses to AZD1222 COVID-19 vaccine. Overall study: Whether given at about 4 or about 12 weeks, second doses were pooled.

The CDR3 runs 13 residues. Germline CDR1 and CDR2: SQVTM and ANQGSEA. V gave up 5 bases and J gave up 3 bases, with 11 bases separating them. Comments on this clone: What it binds is not known.

Some clones are missing from TCRdb's copy, which holds only in-frame ones; the method was immunoSEQ multiplex PCR. The sample lists around 130,000 clones, 94% occurring once. Regarding the study as a whole: Sampling captured repertoires only after the peak T cell response. Spike-wide coverage was observed for vaccine-associated CD4 TCRs, with dominant responses at 160-218 and 743-854. There were mostly white British donors and more females than males, and clonal diversity was possibly underestimated.

The chain uses TRBV29-1 and TRBJ1-5; D might be TRBD1 (5 bases). The TCR originated in an adult in good health. The sequencing here drew on peripheral blood, taken on day 0 of AZD1222 vaccination. Here the CDR3 reads CSVRQTYNQPQHF. The CDR3 DNA follows: TGCAGCGTTCGACAGACCTACAATCAGCCCCAGCATTTT.